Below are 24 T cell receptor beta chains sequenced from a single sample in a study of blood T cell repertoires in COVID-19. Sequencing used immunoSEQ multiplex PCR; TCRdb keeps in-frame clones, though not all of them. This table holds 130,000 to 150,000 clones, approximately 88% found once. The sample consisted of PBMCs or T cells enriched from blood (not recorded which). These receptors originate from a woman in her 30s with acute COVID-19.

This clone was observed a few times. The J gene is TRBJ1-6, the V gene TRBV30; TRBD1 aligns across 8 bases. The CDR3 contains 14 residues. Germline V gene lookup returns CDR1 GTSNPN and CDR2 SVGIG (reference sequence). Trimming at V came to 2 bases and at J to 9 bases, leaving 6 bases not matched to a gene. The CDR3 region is CAWSKTGVGSPLHF. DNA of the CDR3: TGTGCCTGGAGTAAGACAGGGGTAGGTTCACCCCTCCACTTT.

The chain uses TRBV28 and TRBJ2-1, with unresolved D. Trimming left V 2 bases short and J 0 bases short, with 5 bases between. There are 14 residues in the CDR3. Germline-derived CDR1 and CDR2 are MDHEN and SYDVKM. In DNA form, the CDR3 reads TGTGCCAGCAGTTTAGTAAACTCCTACAATGAGCAGTTCTTC. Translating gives CASSLVNSYNEQFF.

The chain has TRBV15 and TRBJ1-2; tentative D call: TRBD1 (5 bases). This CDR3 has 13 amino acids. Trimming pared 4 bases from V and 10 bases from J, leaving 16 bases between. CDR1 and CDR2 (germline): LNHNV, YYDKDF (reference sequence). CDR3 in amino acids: CATSNQQGLHYTF. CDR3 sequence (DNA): TGTGCCACCAGCAACCAGCAGGGTTTGCACTACACCTTC.

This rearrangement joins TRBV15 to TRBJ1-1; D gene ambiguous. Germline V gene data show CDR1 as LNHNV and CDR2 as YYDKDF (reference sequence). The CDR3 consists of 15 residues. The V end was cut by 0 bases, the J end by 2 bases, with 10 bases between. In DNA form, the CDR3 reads TGTGCCACCAGCAGAGATTATACAAGAAACACTGAAGCTTTCTTT. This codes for CATSRDYTRNTEAFF.

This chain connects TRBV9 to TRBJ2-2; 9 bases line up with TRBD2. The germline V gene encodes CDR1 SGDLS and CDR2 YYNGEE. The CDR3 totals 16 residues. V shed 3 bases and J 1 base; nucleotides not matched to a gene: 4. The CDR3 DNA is TGTGCCAGCAGCGAGACTAGCGGAGGGAACACCGGGGAGCTGTTTTTT. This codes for CASSETSGGNTGELFF.

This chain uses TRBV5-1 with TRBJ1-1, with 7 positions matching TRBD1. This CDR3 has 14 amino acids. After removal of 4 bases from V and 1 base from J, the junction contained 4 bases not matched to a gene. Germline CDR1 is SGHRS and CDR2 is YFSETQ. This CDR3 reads CASSSQGGNTEAFF. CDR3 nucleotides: TGCGCCAGCAGCAGCCAGGGGGGGAACACTGAAGCTTTCTTT.

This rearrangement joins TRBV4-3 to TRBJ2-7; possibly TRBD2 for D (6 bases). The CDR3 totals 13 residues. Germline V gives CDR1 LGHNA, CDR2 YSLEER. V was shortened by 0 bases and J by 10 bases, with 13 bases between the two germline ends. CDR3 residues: CASSQDVEGIQYF. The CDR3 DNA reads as TGCGCCAGCAGCCAAGATGTGGAGGGGATTCAGTACTTC.

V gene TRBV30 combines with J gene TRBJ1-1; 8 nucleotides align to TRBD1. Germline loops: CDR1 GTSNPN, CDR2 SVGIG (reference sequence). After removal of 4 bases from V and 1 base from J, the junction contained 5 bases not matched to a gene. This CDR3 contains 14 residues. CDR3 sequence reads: CAWTRGQGNTEAFF. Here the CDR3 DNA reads TGTGCCTGGACCCGCGGACAGGGGAACACTGAAGCTTTCTTT.

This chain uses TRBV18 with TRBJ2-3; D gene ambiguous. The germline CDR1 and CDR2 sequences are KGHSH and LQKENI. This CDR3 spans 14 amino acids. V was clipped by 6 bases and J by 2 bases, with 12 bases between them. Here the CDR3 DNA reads TGTGCCAGCTCTGCCGGCCTAGACACAGATACGCAGTATTTT. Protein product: CASSAGLDTDTQYF.

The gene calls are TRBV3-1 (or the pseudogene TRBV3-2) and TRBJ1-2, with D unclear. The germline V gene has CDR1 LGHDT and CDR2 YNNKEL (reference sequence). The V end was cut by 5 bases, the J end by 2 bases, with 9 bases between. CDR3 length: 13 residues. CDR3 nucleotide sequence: TGTGCCAGCAGCGCCGGGAGAAACTATGGCTACACCTTC. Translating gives CASSAGRNYGYTF.

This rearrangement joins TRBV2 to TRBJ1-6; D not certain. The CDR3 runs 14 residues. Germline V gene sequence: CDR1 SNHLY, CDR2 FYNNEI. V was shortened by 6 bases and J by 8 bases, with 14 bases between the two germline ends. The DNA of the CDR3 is TGTGCCAGCAGCCAGGTCGGGAGGGATTCACCCCTCCACTTT. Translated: CASSQVGRDSPLHF. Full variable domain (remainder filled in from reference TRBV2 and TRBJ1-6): EPEVTQTPSHQVTQMGQEVILRCVPISNHLYFYWYRQILGQKVEFLVSFYNNEISEKSEIFDDQFSVERPDGSNFTLKIRSTKLEDSAMYFCASSQVGRDSPLHFGNGTRLTVT.

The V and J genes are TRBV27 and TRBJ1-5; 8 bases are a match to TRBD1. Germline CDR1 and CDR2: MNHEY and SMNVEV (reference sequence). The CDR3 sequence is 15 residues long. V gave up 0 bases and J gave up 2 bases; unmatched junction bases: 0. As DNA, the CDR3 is TGTGCCAGCAGTTTATCGGGACAGGGCAATCAGCCCCAGCATTTT. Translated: CASSLSGQGNQPQHF.

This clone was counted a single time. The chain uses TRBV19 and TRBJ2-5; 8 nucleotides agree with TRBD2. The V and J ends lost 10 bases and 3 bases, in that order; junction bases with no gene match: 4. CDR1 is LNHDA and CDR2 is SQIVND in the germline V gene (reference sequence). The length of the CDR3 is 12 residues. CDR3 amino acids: CATRGGKETQYF. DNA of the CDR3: TGTGCCACCCGGGGGGGGAAAGAGACCCAGTACTTC.

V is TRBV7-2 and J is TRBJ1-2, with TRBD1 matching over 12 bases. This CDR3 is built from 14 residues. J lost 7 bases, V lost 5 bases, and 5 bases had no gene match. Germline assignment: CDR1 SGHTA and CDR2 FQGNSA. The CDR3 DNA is TGTGCCAGCAGCCGGGGACAGGGGGCGCGTGGCTACACCTTC. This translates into CASSRGQGARGYTF.

This CDR3 is CASSLALAGTHNEQFF. Here the CDR3 DNA reads TGTGCCAGCAGCTTAGCGCTAGCGGGAACCCACAATGAGCAGTTCTTC. This sequence joins TRBV7-9 and TRBJ2-1, with TRBD2 matching 9 bases. The CDR3 has 16 amino acids. Germline CDR1 SEHNR, CDR2 FQNEAQ (reference sequence). Germline trimming cut 0 bases from V and 5 bases from J; bases unmatched to any gene: 5.

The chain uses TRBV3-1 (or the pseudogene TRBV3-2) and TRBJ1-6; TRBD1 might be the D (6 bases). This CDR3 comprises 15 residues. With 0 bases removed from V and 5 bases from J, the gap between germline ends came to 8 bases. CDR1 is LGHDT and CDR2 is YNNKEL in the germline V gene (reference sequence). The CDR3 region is CASSQEGQNNSPLHF. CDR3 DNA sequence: TGTGCCAGCAGCCAAGAAGGACAGAATAATTCACCCCTCCACTTT.

CDR3 in amino acids: CASSRGGGSANTGELFF. Written as DNA, the CDR3 is TGTGCCAGCAGCCGAGGGGGTGGTAGCGCGAACACCGGGGAGCTGTTTTTT. J is TRBJ2-2 and V is TRBV7-8; possibly TRBD1 for D (6 bases). In germline, CDR1 is SGHVS, CDR2 FQNEAQ. The CDR3 loop spans 17 amino acids. V gave up 5 bases and J gave up 0 bases, with 16 bases separating them.

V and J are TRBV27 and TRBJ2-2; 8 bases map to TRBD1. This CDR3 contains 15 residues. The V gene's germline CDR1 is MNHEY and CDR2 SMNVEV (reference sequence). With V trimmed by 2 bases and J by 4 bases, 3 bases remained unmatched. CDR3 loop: CASSLAGGRTGELFF. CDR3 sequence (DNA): TGTGCCAGCAGTTTAGCAGGGGGCCGCACCGGGGAGCTGTTTTTT.

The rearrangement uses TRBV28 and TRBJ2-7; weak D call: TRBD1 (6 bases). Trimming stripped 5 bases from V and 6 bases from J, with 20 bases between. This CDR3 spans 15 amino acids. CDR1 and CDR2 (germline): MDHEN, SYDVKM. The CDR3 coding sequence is TGTGCCAGCAGTCCATCGGGCAGGGGTCGAAGCGAGCAGTACTTC. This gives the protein CASSPSGRGRSEQYF.

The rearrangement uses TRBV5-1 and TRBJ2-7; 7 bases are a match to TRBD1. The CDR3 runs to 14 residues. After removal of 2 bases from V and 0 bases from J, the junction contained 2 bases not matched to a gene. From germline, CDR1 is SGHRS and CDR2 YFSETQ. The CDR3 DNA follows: TGCGCCAGCAGCTTCACAGGGGACTCCTACGAGCAGTACTTC. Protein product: CASSFTGDSYEQYF.

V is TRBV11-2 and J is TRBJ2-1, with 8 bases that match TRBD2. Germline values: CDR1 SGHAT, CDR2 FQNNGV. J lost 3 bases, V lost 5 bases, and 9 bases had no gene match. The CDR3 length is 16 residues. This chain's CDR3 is CASSGLATLLYNEQFF. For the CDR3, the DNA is TGTGCCAGCAGCGGACTAGCTACCCTGCTCTACAATGAGCAGTTCTTC.

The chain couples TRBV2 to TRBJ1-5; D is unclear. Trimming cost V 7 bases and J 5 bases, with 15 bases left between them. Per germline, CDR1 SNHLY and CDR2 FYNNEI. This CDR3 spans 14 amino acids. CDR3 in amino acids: CASNSAGLDQPQHF. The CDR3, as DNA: TGTGCCAGCAACTCAGCGGGGTTAGATCAGCCCCAGCATTTT.

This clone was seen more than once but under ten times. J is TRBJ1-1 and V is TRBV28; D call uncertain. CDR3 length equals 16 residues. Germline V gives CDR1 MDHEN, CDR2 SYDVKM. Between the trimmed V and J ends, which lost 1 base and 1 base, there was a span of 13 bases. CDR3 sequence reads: CASSLSAAASNTEAFF. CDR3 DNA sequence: TGTGCCAGCAGTTTATCGGCGGCAGCCTCGAACACTGAAGCTTTCTTT.

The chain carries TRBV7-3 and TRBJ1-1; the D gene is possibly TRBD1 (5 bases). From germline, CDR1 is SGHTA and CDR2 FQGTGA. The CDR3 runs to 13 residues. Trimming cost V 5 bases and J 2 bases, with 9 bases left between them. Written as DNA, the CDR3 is TGTGCCAGCAGCGCCGACAGTAACACTGAAGCTTTCTTT. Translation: CASSADSNTEAFF.